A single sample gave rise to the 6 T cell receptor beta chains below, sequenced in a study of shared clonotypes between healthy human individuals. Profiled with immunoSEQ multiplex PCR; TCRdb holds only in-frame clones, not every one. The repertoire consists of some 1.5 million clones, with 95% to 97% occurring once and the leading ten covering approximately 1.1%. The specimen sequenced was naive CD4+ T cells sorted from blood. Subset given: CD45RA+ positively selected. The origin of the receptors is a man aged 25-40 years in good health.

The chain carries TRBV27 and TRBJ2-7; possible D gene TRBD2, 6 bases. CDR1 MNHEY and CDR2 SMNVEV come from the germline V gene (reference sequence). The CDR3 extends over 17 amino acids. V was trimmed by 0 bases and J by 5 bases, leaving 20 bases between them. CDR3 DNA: TGTGCCAGCAGTTTATCTGTTGTTACCGGGAGAAGCCACGAGCAGTACTTC. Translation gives CASSLSVVTGRSHEQYF.

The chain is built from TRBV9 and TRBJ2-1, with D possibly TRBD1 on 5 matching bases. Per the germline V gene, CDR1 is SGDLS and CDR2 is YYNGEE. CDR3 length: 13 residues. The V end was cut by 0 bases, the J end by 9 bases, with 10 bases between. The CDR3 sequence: CASSVAGFSEQFF. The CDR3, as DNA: TGTGCCAGCAGCGTAGCAGGGTTTTCTGAGCAGTTCTTC.

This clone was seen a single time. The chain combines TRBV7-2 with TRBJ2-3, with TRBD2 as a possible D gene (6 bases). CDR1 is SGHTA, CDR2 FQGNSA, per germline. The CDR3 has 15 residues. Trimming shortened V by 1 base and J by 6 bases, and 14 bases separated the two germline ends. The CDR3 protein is CASSLDGGEVDTQYF. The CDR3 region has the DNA TGTGCCAGCAGCTTAGATGGCGGGGAGGTTGATACGCAGTATTTT.

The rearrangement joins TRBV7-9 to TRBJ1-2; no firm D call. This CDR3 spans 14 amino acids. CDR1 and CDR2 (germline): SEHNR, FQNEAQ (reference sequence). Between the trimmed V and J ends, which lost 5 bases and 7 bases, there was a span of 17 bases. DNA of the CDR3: TGTGCCAGCAGCCCCTTATTACGGGATTTTGGCTACACCTTC. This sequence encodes CASSPLLRDFGYTF.

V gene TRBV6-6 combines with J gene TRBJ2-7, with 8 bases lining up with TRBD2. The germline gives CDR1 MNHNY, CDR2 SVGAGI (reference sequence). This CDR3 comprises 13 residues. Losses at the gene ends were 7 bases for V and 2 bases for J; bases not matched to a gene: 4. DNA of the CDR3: TGTGCCAGCAACCGGGAGGGGGCCTACGAGCAGTACTTC. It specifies CASNREGAYEQYF.

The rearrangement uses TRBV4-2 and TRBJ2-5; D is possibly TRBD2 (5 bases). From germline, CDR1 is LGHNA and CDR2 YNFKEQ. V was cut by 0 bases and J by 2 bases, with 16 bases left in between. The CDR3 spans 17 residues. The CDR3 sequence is CASSQDDRGIRQETQYF. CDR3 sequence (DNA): TGTGCCAGCAGCCAAGATGACCGGGGAATACGTCAAGAGACCCAGTACTTC.